This TCR beta chain emerged from a study of cytomegalovirus exposure and HLA in healthy donors. CDR3 length equals 13 residues. J was trimmed by 12 bases and V by 6 bases; bases with no gene match: 12. Germline V gene lookup returns CDR1 WNHNN and CDR2 SYGVQD (reference sequence). Healthy people donating bone marrow made up the donors. This clone was counted between two and nine times. Vbeta (60) and Jbeta (13) primers were used in the PCR. Only in-frame clones appear in the TCRdb table, and some are missing; sequencing was by immunoSEQ multiplex PCR. This repertoire shows some 85,000 clones, 78% found once; its top ten account for almost 6%.

The J gene is TRBJ1-1, the V gene TRBV10-1; 8 nucleotides agree with TRBD1. The TCR sequence derives from a young man in good health and CMV-seropositive. Sample: PBMCs. The CDR3 reads CASRETGQGFTFF. The DNA of the CDR3 is TGCGCCAGCAGGGAAACAGGACAGGGATTCACTTTCTTT.